Each of the 10 T cell receptor beta chains below was sequenced from the same sample in a study of Ad26.COV2.S vaccination and SARS-CoV-2 variants. The table came from immunoSEQ multiplex PCR; TCRdb's copy has only in-frame clones and leaves some out. Of some 420,000 clones in the sample, 70% to 90% were seen once. The treatment is: some 20 received Ad26.COV2.S at low or high dose, single or two shots; five or six received placebo; per-sample allocation not given. The samples date from day 63 after the first vaccine or placebo injection. The sample consisted of peripheral blood, taken in a trial of Ad26.COV2.S vaccine versus placebo. Every receptor here comes from a person aged 18-65 years who received the Ad26.COV2.S COVID-19 vaccine or a placebo.

CDR3 sequence: CASSPTGARFGELFF. In nucleotides, the CDR3 is TGTGCCAGCAGCCCCACAGGGGCCCGCTTCGGGGAGCTGTTTTTT. J is TRBJ2-2 and V is TRBV7-3; 7 bases match TRBD1. V shed 5 bases and J 7 bases; nucleotides not matched to a gene: 10. Looked up from germline, CDR1 is SGHTA and CDR2 is FQGTGA. The CDR3 runs to 15 residues.

For this clone: The sample contains more than one DNA sequence encoding this CDR3. J is TRBJ1-5 and V is TRBV30; maybe TRBD1 (6 bases). Trimming cost V 5 bases and J 4 bases, with 12 bases left between them. Per the germline V gene, CDR1 is GTSNPN and CDR2 is SVGIG (reference sequence). The CDR3 consists of 13 residues. The CDR3 DNA reads TGTGCCTGGTCCCAGGACAGTAATCAGCCCCAGCATTTT. The encoded protein is CAWSQDSNQPQHF.

Only a few counts were recorded for this clone. This rearrangement joins TRBV3-1 (or the pseudogene TRBV3-2) to TRBJ1-2; the match to TRBD1 covers 9 bases. CDR1 is LGHDT and CDR2 is YNNKEL in the germline V gene (reference sequence). J was trimmed by 0 bases and V by 7 bases; bases with no gene match: 3. The CDR3 spans 14 residues. CDR3 nucleotide sequence: TGTGCCAGCACAGGGACAGGGCCTAACTATGGCTACACCTTC. It yields the protein CASTGTGPNYGYTF.

The gene calls are TRBV5-5 and TRBJ1-5; D not certain. Looked up from germline, CDR1 is SGHKS and CDR2 is YYEKEE (reference sequence). The CDR3 loop spans 14 amino acids. Trimming stripped 2 bases from V and 4 bases from J, with 10 bases between. The CDR3 region has the DNA TGTGCCAGCAGCTTAGGCAGAGGAAATCAGCCCCAGCATTTT. Translated: CASSLGRGNQPQHF.

This chain joins TRBV11-2 and TRBJ2-2; D unclear. The ends were cut back, 5 bases at V and 5 bases at J, with 12 bases in the middle. This CDR3 is built from 14 residues. The germline V gene encodes CDR1 SGHAT and CDR2 FQNNGV. The DNA of the CDR3 is TGTGCCAGCAGCCTTGGGTGGGGAACCGGGGAGCTGTTTTTT. It codes for CASSLGWGTGELFF. The complete variable domain, with remaining parts taken from reference TRBV11-2 and TRBJ2-2, reads EAGVAQSPRYKIIEKRQSVAFWCNPISGHATLYWYQQILGQGPKLLIQFQNNGVVDDSQLPKDRFSAERLKGVDSTLKIQPAKLEDSAVYLCASSLGWGTGELFFGEGSRLTVL.

The gene calls are TRBV28 and TRBJ2-7; the match to TRBD1 covers 9 bases. The CDR3 covers 14 residues. The J segment lost 3 bases and the V segment lost 2 bases, leaving 2 bases of the junction unmatched. The V gene's germline CDR1 is MDHEN and CDR2 SYDVKM. The CDR3 DNA reads TGTGCCAGCAGTTTAGACAGGGGGATCTACGAGCAGTACTTC. Encoded protein: CASSLDRGIYEQYF. Complete variable domain (other parts from reference TRBV28 and TRBJ2-7): DVKVTQSSRYLVKRTGEKVFLECVQDMDHENMFWYRQDPGLGLRLIYFSYDVKMKEKGDIPEGYSVSREKKERFSLILESASTNQTSMYLCASSLDRGIYEQYFGPGTRLTVT.

The chain recombines TRBV2 with TRBJ2-2; D is perhaps TRBD2 (5 bases). Germline V lookup: CDR1 SNHLY, CDR2 FYNNEI. Trimming removed 9 bases at V and 0 bases at J, with 11 bases between. There are 14 residues in the CDR3. The CDR3 bases are TGTGCCAGTCAGACTACCCCGAACACCGGGGAGCTGTTTTTT. It yields the protein CASQTTPNTGELFF.

The chain uses TRBV5-6 and TRBJ2-1; TRBD2 aligns across 11 bases. CDR1 is SGHDT, CDR2 YYEEEE, per germline. The CDR3 has 15 residues. Trimming removed 6 bases from V and 10 bases from J; junction bases left unmatched: 12. CDR3 sequence reads: CASTDRLAGQWEQFF. CDR3 sequence (DNA): TGTGCCAGCACCGACCGACTAGCGGGACAATGGGAGCAGTTCTTC.

The chain is built from TRBV29-1 and TRBJ1-2, with 9 bases that match TRBD1. CDR3 length equals 13 residues. V dropped 1 base and J dropped 4; count of bases not matched to a gene: 1. CDR1 SQVTM and CDR2 ANQGSEA come from the germline V gene. CDR3 residues: CSVEAGQGYGYTF. CDR3 DNA sequence: TGCAGCGTTGAAGCGGGACAGGGCTATGGCTACACCTTC.

The chain links TRBV19 to TRBJ1-1, with D tentatively TRBD1 (5 bases). The V and J ends lost 10 bases and 4 bases respectively, with 10 bases between them. CDR3 size: 11 residues. Per the germline V gene, CDR1 is LNHDA and CDR2 is SQIVND (reference sequence). This CDR3 is CATAGSTEAFF. As DNA, the CDR3 is TGTGCCACGGCAGGGTCCACTGAAGCTTTCTTT.